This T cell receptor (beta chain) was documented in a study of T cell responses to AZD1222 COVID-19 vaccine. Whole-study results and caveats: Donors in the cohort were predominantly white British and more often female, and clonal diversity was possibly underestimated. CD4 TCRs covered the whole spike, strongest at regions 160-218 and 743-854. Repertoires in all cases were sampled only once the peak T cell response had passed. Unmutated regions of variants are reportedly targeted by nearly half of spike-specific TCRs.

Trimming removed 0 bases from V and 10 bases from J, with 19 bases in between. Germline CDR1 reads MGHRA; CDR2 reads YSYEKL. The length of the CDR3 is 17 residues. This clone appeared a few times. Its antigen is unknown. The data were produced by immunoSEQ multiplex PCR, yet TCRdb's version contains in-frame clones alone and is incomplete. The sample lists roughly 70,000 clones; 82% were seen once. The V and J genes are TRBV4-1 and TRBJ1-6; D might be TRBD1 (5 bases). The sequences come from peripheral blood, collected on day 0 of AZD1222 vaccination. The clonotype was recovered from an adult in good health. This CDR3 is CASSQDWRGVLDSPLHF. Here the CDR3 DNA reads TGCGCCAGCAGCCAAGATTGGCGGGGGGTTCTGGACTCACCCCTCCACTTT.